This T cell receptor (beta chain) was identified in a study of blood T cell repertoires in COVID-19. On the study more broadly: Whether acute or convalescent, the COVID-19 samples came from the United States, Italy and Spain.

Germline lookup yields CDR1 SGDLS and CDR2 YYNGEE. Losses at the gene ends were 5 bases for V and 5 bases for J; bases not matched to a gene: 6. The CDR3 is 15 amino acids. The repertoire was sequenced with immunoSEQ multiplex PCR; TCRdb's copy has only in-frame clones and lacks some. The sample holds around 240,000 clones, roughly 85% seen once. The chain links TRBV9 to TRBJ2-5; 13 bases fit TRBD2. This receptor was obtained from a man aged 40-49 years with acute or convalescent COVID-19. Sequenced sample: peripheral blood. The CDR3 loop reads CASSRLAGGRETQYF. CDR3 in DNA: TGTGCCAGCAGTCGACTAGCGGGGGGCAGGGAGACCCAGTACTTC.